This is a list of T cell receptor beta chains from one sample in a study of blood T cell repertoires in COVID-19. Assay: immunoSEQ multiplex PCR; the TCRdb copy retains only in-frame clones and omits some. The sample lists 100,000 to 150,000 clones, approximately 70% seen once, with under 2.5% in the top ten. What was sequenced was peripheral blood. These receptors were collected from a woman aged 65 to 85 with acute or convalescent COVID-19. Both conserved end residues are part of each CDR3. D genes are given only for firm matches. Size is stated for part of the rows, as once, few or many counts, or as a class when the clone is expanded.

j_call | v_call | clone_size | d_call | cdr3_nt | cdr3_aa
TRBJ2-7 | TRBV20-1 | NA | NA | TGCAGTGCCCAAAGAGGGGGAGAGCAGTACTTC | CSAQRGGEQYF
TRBJ2-5 | TRBV6-5 | NA | TRBD2 | TGTGCCAGCAGTTACGGGAGGGGACTCGGAGAGACCCAGTACTTC | CASSYGRGLGETQYF
TRBJ1-2 | TRBV2 | NA | NA | TGTGCCAGCAGTCCCTTATGGAGTGGCTACACCTTC | CASSPLWSGYTF
TRBJ1-6 | TRBV2 | NA | NA | TGTGCCAGCAAAGTCGGGGGGAACGGCCCCCTCCACTTT | CASKVGGNGPLHF
TRBJ1-4 | TRBV28 | many | TRBD1 | TGTGCCAGCAGTCTCGACAGGGACAGAAAACTGTTTTTT | CASSLDRDRKLFF
TRBJ2-1 | TRBV7-6 | NA | TRBD2 | TGTGCCAGCAGCTTAGACCGGGCGGCTAGCGGGGACGATGAGCAGTTCTTC | CASSLDRAASGDDEQFF
TRBJ2-1 | TRBV3-1/TRBV3-2 | few | NA | TGTGCCAGCAGCCAAGCGATTTGGCTAGGAGCCTACAATGAGCAGTTCTTC | CASSQAIWLGAYNEQFF
TRBJ1-1 | TRBV4-1 | NA | TRBD1 | TGCGCCAGCAGCCTTCCGGGACAGAGGATGGTGAACACTGAAGCTTTCTTT | CASSLPGQRMVNTEAFF
TRBJ2-3 | TRBV5-1 | few | NA | TGCGCCAGCAGCTTGGAAGCGAAATACACAGATACGCAGTATTTT | CASSLEAKYTDTQYF
TRBJ2-1 | TRBV30 | NA | TRBD2 | TGTGCCTGGAGTCTAGGGCTAGCGGGAGTTGATGAGCAGTTCTTC | CAWSLGLAGVDEQFF
TRBJ2-7 | TRBV11-2 | NA | TRBD1 | TGTGCCAGCAGCTATGGGACAGCTTACGAGCAGTACTTC | CASSYGTAYEQYF
TRBJ1-1 | TRBV6-5 | few | TRBD1 | TGTGCCAGCAGTTGGGACAGGGGAACCACTGAAGCTTTCTTT | CASSWDRGTTEAFF
TRBJ2-1 | TRBV6-2/TRBV6-3 | NA | NA | TGTGCCAGCAGTTACCCGGGTCTAACTCACGACAATGAGCAGTTCTTC | CASSYPGLTHDNEQFF
TRBJ1-5 | TRBV5-6 | NA | NA | TGTGCCAGCAGCTTGGCCGCCAGGAGCAATCAGCCCCAGCATTTT | CASSLAARSNQPQHF
TRBJ2-7 | TRBV6-5 | NA | NA | TGTGCCAGCAAGTCCGCCCAGGGAAGGGACGAGCAGTACTTC | CASKSAQGRDEQYF
TRBJ2-7 | TRBV2 | NA | NA | TGTGCCAGCAGTGGCCAGGCTCAAAGGACCTACGAGCAGTACTTC | CASSGQAQRTYEQYF
TRBJ2-5 | TRBV24-1 | few | NA | TGTGCCACCAGTGATTTTGGGGCAGGAGAAGAGACCCAGTACTTC | CATSDFGAGEETQYF
TRBJ2-5 | TRBV7-2 | NA | TRBD2 | TGTGCCAGCAGCATTACTAGCGGGGGGACGGGAGGGACCCAGTACTTC | CASSITSGGTGGTQYF
TRBJ2-7 | TRBV19 | NA | TRBD1 | TGTGCCAGTCAACCGGGACAGGGAACCTACGAGCAGTACTTC | CASQPGQGTYEQYF
TRBJ1-2 | TRBV5-6 | NA | NA | TGTGCCAGCAGCATCAGGACAGGCTACACCTTC | CASSIRTGYTF
TRBJ1-4 | TRBV29-1 | NA | NA | TGCAGCGTTGATGGGGGAGGGGCTAATGAAAAACTGTTTTTT | CSVDGGGANEKLFF
TRBJ1-1 | TRBV5-1 | NA | NA | TGCGCCAGCAGCTTCACAGGGACGGGTCTGAACACTGAAGCTTTCTTT | CASSFTGTGLNTEAFF
TRBJ1-1 | TRBV6-5 | NA | TRBD1 | TGTGCCAGCAGGTTGACAGGGGCTGAAGCTTTCTTT | CASRLTGAEAFF
TRBJ2-1 | TRBV3-1/TRBV3-2 | few | NA | TGTGCCAGCAGCCATTCCTACTACAATGAGCAGTTCTTC | CASSHSYYNEQFF
TRBJ2-3 | TRBV7-9 | many | NA | TGTGCCAGCAGCTCATACCAGGGGAGCGATACGCAGTATTTT | CASSSYQGSDTQYF
TRBJ1-1 | TRBV18 | NA | NA | TGTGCCAGCTCACCACGGGGAGTTATAGGGGCTTTCTTT | CASSPRGVIGAFF
TRBJ2-3 | TRBV15 | NA | TRBD2 | TGTGCCACCAGCAGGGACTGGGGGACTACAAGCACAGATACGCAGTATTTT | CATSRDWGTTSTDTQYF
TRBJ1-1 | TRBV19 | NA | NA | TGTGCCAGTAGACCGGGATTATACATGAACACTGAAGCTTTCTTT | CASRPGLYMNTEAFF
TRBJ2-3 | TRBV24-1 | NA | NA | TGTGCCACCAGTGAGCGGGGAACATATACGCAGTATTTT | CATSERGTYTQYF
TRBJ2-4 | TRBV5-6 | NA | NA | TGTGCCAGCAGCTTGTACAGGGCGAGCATTCAGTACTTC | CASSLYRASIQYF
TRBJ2-7 | TRBV15 | NA | TRBD1 | TGTGCCACCAGCAGGACAGGGTTAAGCTCCTACGAGCAGTACTTC | CATSRTGLSSYEQYF
TRBJ1-4 | TRBV9 | NA | NA | TGTGCCAGCAGCGTAGAGGGAAGGGGAAAACTGTTTTTT | CASSVEGRGKLFF
TRBJ2-1 | TRBV5-1 | NA | NA | TGCGCCAGCACCACAGCCGAGGCGGGCAACAATGAGCAGTTCTTC | CASTTAEAGNNEQFF
TRBJ1-4 | TRBV2 | many | TRBD1 | TGTGCCAGCACGGGACAGCCTAATGAAAAACTGTTTTTT | CASTGQPNEKLFF
TRBJ2-1 | TRBV24-1 | NA | NA | TGTGCCACCAGTGATCCCGACGGGATTGAGGAGCAGTTCTTC | CATSDPDGIEEQFF
TRBJ2-3 | TRBV7-8 | NA | NA | TGTGCCAGCAGCCAATCCCCTAGCACAGATACGCAGTATTTT | CASSQSPSTDTQYF
TRBJ1-1 | TRBV19 | few | NA | TGTGCCAGTAGTAACGTTCAGGGCTATCCCATGAACACTGAAGCTTTCTTT | CASSNVQGYPMNTEAFF
TRBJ1-3 | TRBV11-2 | NA | TRBD1 | TGTGCCAGCAGCTCCCGGACAGGGCCCTCTGGAAACACCATATATTTT | CASSSRTGPSGNTIYF
TRBJ2-1 | TRBV5-1 | NA | TRBD2 | TGCGCCAGCAGCTTGGGACTAGCGGGAGTACATGAGCAGTTCTTC | CASSLGLAGVHEQFF
TRBJ2-2 | TRBV7-2 | NA | NA | TGTGCCAGCAGCCTTGACAGGAGGAACACCGGGGAGCTGTTTTTT | CASSLDRRNTGELFF
TRBJ2-4 | TRBV5-4 | NA | TRBD1 | TGTGCCAGCAGCTTCCAATCGACAGGGATGGTAGCCAAAAACATTCAGTACTTC | CASSFQSTGMVAKNIQYF
TRBJ2-1 | TRBV28 | few | TRBD2 | TGTGCCAGCATACAGGCCGGGACTAGCGGATACAATGAGCAGTTCTTC | CASIQAGTSGYNEQFF
TRBJ2-1 | TRBV7-9 | NA | NA | TGTGCCAGCAGCTTAGGGGGGCGGGATGAGCAGTTCTTC | CASSLGGRDEQFF
TRBJ1-5 | TRBV27 | NA | TRBD1 | TGTGCCAGCAGTTTAGCCGGACAGGGGCCCCAGCATTTT | CASSLAGQGPQHF
TRBJ2-1 | TRBV20-1 | NA | NA | TGCAGTGCTAGTTGGGAGTCTTACAATGAGCAGTTCTTC | CSASWESYNEQFF
TRBJ2-2 | TRBV6-4 | few | TRBD1 | TGTGCCAGCAGTGGACAGGGCACCGGGGAGCTGTTTTTT | CASSGQGTGELFF
TRBJ1-5 | TRBV15 | NA | NA | TGTGCCACCAGTGAAGGCCCGGGGAAGCGGGGTCAGCCCCAGCATTTT | CATSEGPGKRGQPQHF
TRBJ2-7 | TRBV11-2 | NA | NA | TGTGCCAGCAGCTTAGCTTCTGGGGCTTACGAGCAGTACTTC | CASSLASGAYEQYF
TRBJ1-2 | TRBV27 | few | NA | TGTGCCACCCGCAGGACAGCAAACTATGGCTACACCTTC | CATRRTANYGYTF